The clone carrying this T cell receptor beta chain was recorded once. This entry is derived from a study of blood T cells in healthy people across ages. Germline assignment: CDR1 LGHNA and CDR2 YSLEER. V gave up 2 bases and J gave up 0 bases; unmatched junction bases: 13. There are 20 residues in the CDR3. Then a second PCR, running roughly 7 to 11 cycles, was carried out with a sample-barcoded 5' primer and a J-beta primer mix. TCRdb fed the 5' RACE reads into MiXCR, producing one record per CDR3 protein. In the table there are about 1.4 million distinct CDR3 sequences, 59% of which are singletons. This TCR came from a young man in good health. Sequencing was done on a sample of blood. The rearrangement links TRBV4-3 to TRBJ1-4; 9 positions match TRBD1. CDR3 in amino acids: CASSQRAGTGWEATNEKLFF. The CDR3 coding sequence is TGCGCCAGCAGCCAAAGGGCAGGGACAGGGTGGGAGGCAACTAATGAAAAACTGTTTTTT.